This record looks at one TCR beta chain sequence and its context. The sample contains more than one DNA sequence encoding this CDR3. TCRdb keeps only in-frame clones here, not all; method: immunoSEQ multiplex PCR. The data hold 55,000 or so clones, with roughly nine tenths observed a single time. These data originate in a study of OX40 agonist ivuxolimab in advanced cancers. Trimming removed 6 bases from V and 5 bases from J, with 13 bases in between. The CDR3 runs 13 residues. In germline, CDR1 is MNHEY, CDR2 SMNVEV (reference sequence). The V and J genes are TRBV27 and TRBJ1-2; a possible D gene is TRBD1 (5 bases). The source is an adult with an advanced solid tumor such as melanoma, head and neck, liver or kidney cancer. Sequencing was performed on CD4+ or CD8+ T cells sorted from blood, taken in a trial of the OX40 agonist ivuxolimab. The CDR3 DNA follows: TGTGCCAGCAGGCCTCAGGGAGAGTATGGCTACACCTTC. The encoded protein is CASRPQGEYGYTF.